This T cell receptor (beta chain) was profiled in a study of blood T cell repertoires in COVID-19. V was pared by 2 bases and J by 0 bases, with 5 bases between. CDR1 is SGHRS and CDR2 is YFSETQ in the germline V gene. The CDR3 contains 13 residues. Libraries were prepared by immunoSEQ multiplex PCR; TCRdb keeps only in-frame clonotypes and omits some of them. The data hold about 240,000 clones, with about 88% observed a single time. This TCR came from a woman aged 70 to 79 with active or convalescent COVID-19. Input material: peripheral blood. The chain combines TRBV5-1 with TRBJ1-1; D not certain. CDR3 amino acids: CASSFGLNTEAFF. The CDR3 nucleotides are TGCGCCAGCAGCTTTGGCTTGAACACTGAAGCTTTCTTT.